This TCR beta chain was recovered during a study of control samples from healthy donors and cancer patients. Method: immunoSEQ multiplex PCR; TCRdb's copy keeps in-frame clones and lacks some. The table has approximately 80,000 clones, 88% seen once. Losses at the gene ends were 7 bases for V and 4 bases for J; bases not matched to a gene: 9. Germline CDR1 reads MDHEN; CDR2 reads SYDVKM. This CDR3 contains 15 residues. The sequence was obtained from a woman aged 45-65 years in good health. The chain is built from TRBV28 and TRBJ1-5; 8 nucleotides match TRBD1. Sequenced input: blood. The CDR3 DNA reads TGTGCCAGCACCCGGACAGGGCCTAAAAATCAGCCCCAGCATTTT. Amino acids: CASTRTGPKNQPQHF.